This section outlines one T cell receptor beta chain sequence together with its context. Its antigen is not identified. Produced via immunoSEQ multiplex PCR; TCRdb's table is partial and in-frame only. This sample has 2 million to 2.5 million clones, with 80% to 95% found just once. The germline V gene encodes CDR1 MDHEN and CDR2 SYDVKM. V lost 3 bases and J 6 bases, leaving 9 bases between the germline ends. CDR3 length equals 12 residues. These data originate in a study of shared clonotypes between healthy human individuals. The study, taken as a whole, reports: Rarefaction gave evidence that sorted-subset sequencing remained incomplete despite large depth.

Sequencing was carried out using naive CD4+ T cells from PBMCs. Stated subset: CD45RA+ positively selected. The chain couples TRBV28 to TRBJ2-7, with D hard to call. The source is a man younger than 35 in good health. Some clones in this sample may be carry-over from other donors' samples. The CDR3 here is CASSFGPGEQYF. In DNA, the CDR3 is TGTGCCAGCAGTTTCGGACCTGGCGAGCAGTACTTC.